The rows below give T cell receptor beta chains drawn from one sample of a study of cytomegalovirus exposure and HLA in healthy donors. Assay used: immunoSEQ multiplex PCR; TCRdb lists only in-frame clones, some missing. Of roughly 180,000 clones listed, more than 70% are singletons. Sample: PBMCs. These receptor sequences come from a woman aged 40 to 50 in good health and CMV-seropositive. CDR3s include the opening cysteine and the closing phenylalanine or tryptophan. Each record gives: J gene, V gene, D gene, CDR3 protein, CDR3 DNA. A D gene is named only where the DNA matches it firmly.

j_gene: TRBJ2-1
v_gene: TRBV6-1
d_gene: NA
CDR3aa: CASSDDTLASFYQTNEQFF
CDR3nt: TGTGCCAGCAGTGATGACACTTTGGCCTCCTTTTACCAGACCAATGAGCAGTTCTTC

j_gene: TRBJ2-7
v_gene: TRBV19
d_gene: NA
CDR3aa: CASSETREIYEQYF
CDR3nt: TGTGCCAGTAGTGAGACTAGGGAGATCTACGAGCAGTACTTC

j_gene: TRBJ1-4
v_gene: TRBV6-5
d_gene: NA
CDR3aa: CASSPQATNEKLFF
CDR3nt: TGTGCCAGCAGTCCACAAGCAACTAATGAAAAACTGTTTTTT

j_gene: TRBJ2-3
v_gene: TRBV21-1
d_gene: NA
CDR3aa: CASSARSRRGTDTQYF
CDR3nt: TGTGCCAGCAGCGCGCGCTCCCGGAGAGGGACAGATACGCAGTATTTT

j_gene: TRBJ2-7
v_gene: TRBV9
d_gene: NA
CDR3aa: CASSPPGSYEQYF
CDR3nt: TGTGCCAGCAGCCCACCGGGTAGCTACGAGCAGTACTTC

j_gene: TRBJ2-7
v_gene: TRBV7-3
d_gene: TRBD2
CDR3aa: CASSLMASGNYEQYF
CDR3nt: TGTGCCAGCAGCTTAATGGCTAGCGGAAACTACGAGCAGTACTTC

j_gene: TRBJ2-1
v_gene: TRBV27
d_gene: NA
CDR3aa: CASSPISSRDSYNEQFF
CDR3nt: TGTGCCAGCAGCCCGATATCCAGTCGGGACTCCTACAATGAGCAGTTCTTC

j_gene: TRBJ1-2
v_gene: TRBV6-7
d_gene: TRBD1
CDR3aa: CASSYGSRLDRDEKLDGYTF
CDR3nt: TGTGCCAGCAGTTACGGTTCTCGCCTGGACAGGGACGAGAAGCTCGATGGCTACACCTTC

j_gene: TRBJ2-7
v_gene: TRBV30
d_gene: NA
CDR3aa: CAWSTSYEQYF
CDR3nt: TGTGCCTGGAGTACTAGCTACGAGCAGTACTTC

j_gene: TRBJ1-3
v_gene: TRBV6-5
d_gene: TRBD1
CDR3aa: CASGQGLTGNTIYF
CDR3nt: TGTGCCAGCGGACAGGGATTGACTGGAAACACCATATATTTT